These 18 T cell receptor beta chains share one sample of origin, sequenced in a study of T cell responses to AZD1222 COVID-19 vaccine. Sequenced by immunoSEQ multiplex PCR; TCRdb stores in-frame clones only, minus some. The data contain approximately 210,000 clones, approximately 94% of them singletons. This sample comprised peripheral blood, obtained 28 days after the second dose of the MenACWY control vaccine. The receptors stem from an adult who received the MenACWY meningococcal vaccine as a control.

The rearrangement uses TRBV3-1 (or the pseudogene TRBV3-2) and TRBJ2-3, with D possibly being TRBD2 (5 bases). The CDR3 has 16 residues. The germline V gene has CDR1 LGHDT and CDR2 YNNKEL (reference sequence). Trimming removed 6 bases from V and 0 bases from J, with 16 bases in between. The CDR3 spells CASSPHPPGSTDTQYF. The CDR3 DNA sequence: TGTGCCAGCAGTCCCCATCCGCCGGGGAGCACAGATACGCAGTATTTT.

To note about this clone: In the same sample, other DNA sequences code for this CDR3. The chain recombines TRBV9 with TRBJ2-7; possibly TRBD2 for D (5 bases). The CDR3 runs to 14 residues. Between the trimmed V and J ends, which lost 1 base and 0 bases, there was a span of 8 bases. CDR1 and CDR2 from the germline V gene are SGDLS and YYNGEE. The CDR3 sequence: CASSVLGSSYEQYF. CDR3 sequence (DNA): TGTGCCAGCAGCGTACTGGGGAGCTCCTACGAGCAGTACTTC. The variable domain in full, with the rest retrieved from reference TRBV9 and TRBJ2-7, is DSGVTQTPKHLITATGQRVTLRCSPRSGDLSVYWYQQSLDQGLQFLIQYYNGEERAKGNILERFSAQQFPDLHSELNLSSLELGDSALYFCASSVLGSSYEQYFGPGTRLTVT.

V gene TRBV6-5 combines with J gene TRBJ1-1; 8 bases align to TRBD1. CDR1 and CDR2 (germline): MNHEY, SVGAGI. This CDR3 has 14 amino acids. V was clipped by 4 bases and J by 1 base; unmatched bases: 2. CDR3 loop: CASSLGQANTEAFF. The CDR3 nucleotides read TGTGCCAGCAGTTTGGGACAGGCGAACACTGAAGCTTTCTTT.

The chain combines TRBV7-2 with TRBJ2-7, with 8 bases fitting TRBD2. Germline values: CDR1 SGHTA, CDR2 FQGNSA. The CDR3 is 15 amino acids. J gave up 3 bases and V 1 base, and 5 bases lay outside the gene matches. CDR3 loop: CASSLGGGQNYEQYF. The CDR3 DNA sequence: TGTGCCAGCAGCTTAGGCGGGGGGCAGAACTACGAGCAGTACTTC. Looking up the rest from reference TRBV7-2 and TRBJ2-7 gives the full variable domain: GAGVSQSPSNKVTEKGKDVELRCDPISGHTALYWYRQSLGQGLEFLIYFQGNSAPDKSGLPSDRFSAERTGGSVSTLTIQRTQQEDSAVYLCASSLGGGQNYEQYFGPGTRLTVT.

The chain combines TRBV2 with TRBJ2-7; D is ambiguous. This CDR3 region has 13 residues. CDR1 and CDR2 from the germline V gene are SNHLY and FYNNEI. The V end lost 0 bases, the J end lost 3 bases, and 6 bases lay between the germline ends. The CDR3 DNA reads TGTGCCAGCAGTGAAGCGGGGTTCTACGAGCAGTACTTC. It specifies CASSEAGFYEQYF. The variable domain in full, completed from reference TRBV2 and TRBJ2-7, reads EPEVTQTPSHQVTQMGQEVILRCVPISNHLYFYWYRQILGQKVEFLVSFYNNEISEKSEIFDDQFSVERPDGSNFTLKIRSTKLEDSAMYFCASSEAGFYEQYFGPGTRLTVT.

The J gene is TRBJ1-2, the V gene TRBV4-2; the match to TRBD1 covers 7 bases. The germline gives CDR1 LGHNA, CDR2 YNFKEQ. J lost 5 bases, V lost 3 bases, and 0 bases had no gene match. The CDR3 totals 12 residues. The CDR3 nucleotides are TGTGCCAGCAGCCAGGACAGGTATGGCTACACCTTC. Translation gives CASSQDRYGYTF.

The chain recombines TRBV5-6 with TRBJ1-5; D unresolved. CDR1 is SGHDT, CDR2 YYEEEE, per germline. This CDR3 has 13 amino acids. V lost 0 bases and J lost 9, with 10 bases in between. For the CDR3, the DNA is TGTGCCAGCAGCTTGGCTGGGCCGGGGCCCCAGCATTTT. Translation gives CASSLAGPGPQHF.

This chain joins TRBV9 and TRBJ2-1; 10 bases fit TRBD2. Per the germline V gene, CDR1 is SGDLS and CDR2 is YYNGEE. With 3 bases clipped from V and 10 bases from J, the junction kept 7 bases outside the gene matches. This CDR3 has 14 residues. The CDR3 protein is CASSGGTSVWEQFF. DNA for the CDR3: TGTGCCAGCAGCGGCGGGACTAGCGTATGGGAGCAGTTCTTC.

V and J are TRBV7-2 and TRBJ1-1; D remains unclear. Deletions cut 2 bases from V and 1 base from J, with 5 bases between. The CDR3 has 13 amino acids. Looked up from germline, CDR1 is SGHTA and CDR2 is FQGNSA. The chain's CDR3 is CASSLYQNTEAFF. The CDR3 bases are TGTGCCAGCAGCTTATATCAGAACACTGAAGCTTTCTTT.

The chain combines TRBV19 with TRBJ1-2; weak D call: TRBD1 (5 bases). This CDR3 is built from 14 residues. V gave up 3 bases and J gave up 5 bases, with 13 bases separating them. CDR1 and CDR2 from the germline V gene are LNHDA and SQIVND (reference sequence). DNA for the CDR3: TGTGCCAGTAGTATGCCGGGACGAGGGTATGGCTACACCTTC. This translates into CASSMPGRGYGYTF.

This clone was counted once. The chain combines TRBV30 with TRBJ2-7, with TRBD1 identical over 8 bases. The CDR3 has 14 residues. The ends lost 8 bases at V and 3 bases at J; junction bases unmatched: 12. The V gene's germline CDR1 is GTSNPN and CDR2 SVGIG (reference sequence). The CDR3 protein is CAGRTGTPSYEQYF. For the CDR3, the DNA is TGTGCCGGCCGGACAGGGACCCCAAGCTACGAGCAGTACTTC.

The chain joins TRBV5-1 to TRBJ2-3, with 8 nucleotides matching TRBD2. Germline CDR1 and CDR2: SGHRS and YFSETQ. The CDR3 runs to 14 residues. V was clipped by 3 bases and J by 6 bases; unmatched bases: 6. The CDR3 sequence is CASSSSGRADTQYF. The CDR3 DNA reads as TGCGCCAGCAGCTCCAGCGGGAGAGCGGATACGCAGTATTTT.

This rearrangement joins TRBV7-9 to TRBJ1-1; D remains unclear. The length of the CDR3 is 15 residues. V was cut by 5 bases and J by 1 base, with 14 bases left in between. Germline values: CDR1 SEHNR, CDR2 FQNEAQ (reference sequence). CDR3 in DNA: TGTGCCAGCAGCCCCATCCAGACTTCGAACACTGAAGCTTTCTTT. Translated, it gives CASSPIQTSNTEAFF.

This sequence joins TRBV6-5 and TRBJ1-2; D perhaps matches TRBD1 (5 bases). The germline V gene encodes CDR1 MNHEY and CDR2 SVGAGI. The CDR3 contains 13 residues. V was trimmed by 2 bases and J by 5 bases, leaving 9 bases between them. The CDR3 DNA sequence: TGTGCCAGCAGTTACGCTCAGGGATATGGCTACACCTTC. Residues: CASSYAQGYGYTF.

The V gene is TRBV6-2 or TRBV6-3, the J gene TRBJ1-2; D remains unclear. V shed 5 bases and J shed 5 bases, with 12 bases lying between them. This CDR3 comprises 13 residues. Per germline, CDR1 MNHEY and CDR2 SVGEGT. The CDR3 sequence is CASSQRSGYGYTF. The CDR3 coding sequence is TGTGCCAGCAGTCAAAGGTCCGGTTATGGCTACACCTTC.

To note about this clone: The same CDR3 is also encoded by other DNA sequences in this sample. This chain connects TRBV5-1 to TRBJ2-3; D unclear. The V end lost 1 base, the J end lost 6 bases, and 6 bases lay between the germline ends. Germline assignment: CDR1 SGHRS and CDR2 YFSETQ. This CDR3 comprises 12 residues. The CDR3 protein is CASSLSADTQYF. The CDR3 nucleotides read TGCGCCAGCAGCTTGTCCGCGGATACGCAGTATTTT. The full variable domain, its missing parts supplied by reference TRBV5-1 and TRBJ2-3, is KAGVTQTPRYLIKTRGQQVTLSCSPISGHRSVSWYQQTPGQGLQFLFEYFSETQRNKGNFPGRFSGRQFSNSRSEMNVSTLELGDSALYLCASSLSADTQYFGPGTRLTVL.

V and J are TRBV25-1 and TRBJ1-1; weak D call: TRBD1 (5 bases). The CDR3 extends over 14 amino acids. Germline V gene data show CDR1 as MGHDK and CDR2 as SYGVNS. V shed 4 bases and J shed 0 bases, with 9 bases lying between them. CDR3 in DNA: TGTGCCAGCAGTGTCGGACACATGAACACTGAAGCTTTCTTT. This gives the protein CASSVGHMNTEAFF.

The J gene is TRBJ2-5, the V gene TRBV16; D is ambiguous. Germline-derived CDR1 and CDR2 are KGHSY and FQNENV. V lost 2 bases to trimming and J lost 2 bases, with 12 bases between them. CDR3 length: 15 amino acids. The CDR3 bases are TGTGCCAGCAGCCAAGCGGCTTCTTCACAAGAGACCCAGTACTTC. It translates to CASSQAASSQETQYF.